A selection of T cell receptor beta chains follows, all from one sample in a study of blood T cell repertoires in COVID-19. Generated by immunoSEQ multiplex PCR, the TCRdb table keeps only in-frame clones and is missing some. The sample lists roughly 180,000 clones, around 88% occurring once. The sequencing sample was made of PBMCs or T cells enriched from blood (not recorded which). All receptors derive from a woman in her forties or fifties in a cohort exposed to, infected with or recovered from COVID-19 (not recorded which). The CDR3 runs from the conserved cysteine through the conserved F or W. Each record gives: D gene, V gene, clone size, J gene, CDR3 DNA, CDR3 protein. The D gene is left open where the match is weak. Size tells how often a clone was seen (once, few, many) or the class of an expanded clone, and some rows leave it out.

D: TRBD2
V: TRBV6-6
size: once
J: TRBJ2-3
DNA: TGTGCCAGCAGTTACTCGGGGGGGGGCACAGATACGCAGTATTTT
CDR3: CASSYSGGGTDTQYF

D: TRBD2
V: TRBV5-4
size: -
J: TRBJ2-7
DNA: TGTGCCAGCAGCTTGGGTAGCGGGAGAGATTACGAGCAGTACTTC
CDR3: CASSLGSGRDYEQYF

D: TRBD2
V: TRBV6-2/TRBV6-3
size: few
J: TRBJ2-2
DNA: TGTGCCAGCAGTTACCCCGCTGGACTAGCGGTCAACACCGGGGAGCTGTTTTTT
CDR3: CASSYPAGLAVNTGELFF

D: -
V: TRBV23-1
size: -
J: TRBJ2-7
DNA: TGCGCCAGCAGTCAATCGAACAGGGAGAGGGACGAGCAGTACTTC
CDR3: CASSQSNRERDEQYF

D: -
V: TRBV5-1
size: few
J: TRBJ2-7
DNA: TGCGCCAGCAGCTTGGTATCTAACTACGAGCAGTACTTC
CDR3: CASSLVSNYEQYF

D: TRBD1
V: TRBV28
size: -
J: TRBJ2-2
DNA: TGTGCCAGCAGGACAGGGGGGAGCACCGGGGAGCTGTTTTTT
CDR3: CASRTGGSTGELFF

D: TRBD1
V: TRBV6-5
size: -
J: TRBJ1-6
DNA: TGTGCCAGCTTTGGGACAGGGGTTAATTCACCCCTCCACTTT
CDR3: CASFGTGVNSPLHF

D: TRBD1
V: TRBV27
size: -
J: TRBJ1-4
DNA: TGTGCCAGCAGTTTCTCCGGGACAGGGGAATCTAATGAAAAACTGTTTTTT
CDR3: CASSFSGTGESNEKLFF

D: -
V: TRBV19
size: -
J: TRBJ1-1
DNA: TGTGCCAGTAGTACTTCACGGGGGGGGAACACTGAAGCTTTCTTT
CDR3: CASSTSRGGNTEAFF

D: -
V: TRBV27
size: -
J: TRBJ1-2
DNA: TGTGCCAGCAGTTTAAGTGGGAGGACGGGTGGCTACACCTTC
CDR3: CASSLSGRTGGYTF

D: TRBD1
V: TRBV29-1
size: -
J: TRBJ1-2
DNA: TGCAGCGTCGGGACAGGGGATGGCTACACCTTC
CDR3: CSVGTGDGYTF

D: TRBD1
V: TRBV9
size: -
J: TRBJ1-4
DNA: TGTGCCAGCAGCACCACCGGTACAGGGGAGGAAAAACTGTTTTTT
CDR3: CASSTTGTGEEKLFF

D: TRBD2
V: TRBV27
size: -
J: TRBJ2-1
DNA: TGTGCCAGTTCACGACTAGCGGGGCAGTTCTTC
CDR3: CASSRLAGQFF

D: TRBD2
V: TRBV5-1
size: -
J: TRBJ2-3
DNA: TGCGCCAGCAGCTTGGTTCCCCCTAGCGGGCGGTCTAGCACAGATACGCAGTATTTT
CDR3: CASSLVPPSGRSSTDTQYF

D: -
V: TRBV7-3
size: once
J: TRBJ2-1
DNA: TGTGCCAGCAGCTTATCCCCCGGCAGGGACATCTACAATGAGCAGTTCTTC
CDR3: CASSLSPGRDIYNEQFF

D: TRBD2
V: TRBV11-2
size: -
J: TRBJ2-3
DNA: TGTGCCAGCAGCCCTGGGACTACCAGCCAACATACGCAGTATTTT
CDR3: CASSPGTTSQHTQYF

D: -
V: TRBV6-5
size: -
J: TRBJ2-6
DNA: TGTGCCAGCAGCGCGACACAGACTGGGGCCAACGTCCTGACTTTC
CDR3: CASSATQTGANVLTF

D: -
V: TRBV27
size: -
J: TRBJ2-6
DNA: TGTGCCACCATGACAGCCTCTGGGGCCAACGTCCTGACTTTC
CDR3: CATMTASGANVLTF

D: -
V: TRBV6-5
size: many
J: TRBJ2-3
DNA: TGTGCCAGCAGTCCGCCCGCCGGGACAGATACGCAGTATTTT
CDR3: CASSPPAGTDTQYF

D: TRBD2
V: TRBV30
size: few
J: TRBJ2-1
DNA: TGTGCCGGAGGCCAGCGGGGGGGCCTTAAATACAATGAGCAGTTCTTC
CDR3: CAGGQRGGLKYNEQFF

D: -
V: TRBV7-2
size: -
J: TRBJ1-1
DNA: TGTGCCAGCAGCTTAGAAGGGGAGAACACTGAAGCTTTCTTT
CDR3: CASSLEGENTEAFF

D: TRBD2
V: TRBV7-6
size: -
J: TRBJ2-5
DNA: TGTGCCAGCAGCTTGACTAGCGGCGTCGGAGAGACCCAGTACTTC
CDR3: CASSLTSGVGETQYF

D: TRBD1
V: TRBV6-5
size: once
J: TRBJ1-5
DNA: TGTGCCAGCAGGCGGGACAGCCTCAATCAGCCCCAGCATTTT
CDR3: CASRRDSLNQPQHF

D: TRBD1
V: TRBV19
size: -
J: TRBJ2-7
DNA: TGTGCCAGTAGTATCATCGGCGGCAGGGGGAGCTACGAGCAGTACTTC
CDR3: CASSIIGGRGSYEQYF